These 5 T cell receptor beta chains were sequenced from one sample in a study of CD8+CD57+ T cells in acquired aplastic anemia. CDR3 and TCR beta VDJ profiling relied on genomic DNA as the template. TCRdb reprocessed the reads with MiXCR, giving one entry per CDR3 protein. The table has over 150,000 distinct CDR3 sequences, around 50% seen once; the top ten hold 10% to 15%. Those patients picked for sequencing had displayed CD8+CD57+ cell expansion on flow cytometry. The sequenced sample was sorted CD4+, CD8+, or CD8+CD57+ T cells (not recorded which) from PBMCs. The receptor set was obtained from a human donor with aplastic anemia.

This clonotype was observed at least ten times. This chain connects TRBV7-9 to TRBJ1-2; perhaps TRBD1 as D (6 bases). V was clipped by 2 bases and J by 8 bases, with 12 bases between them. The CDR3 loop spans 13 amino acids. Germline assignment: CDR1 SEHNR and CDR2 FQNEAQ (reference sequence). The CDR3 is CASSLRDTRGYTF. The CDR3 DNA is TGTGCCAGCAGCTTAAGGGACACCCGGGGCTACACCTTC.

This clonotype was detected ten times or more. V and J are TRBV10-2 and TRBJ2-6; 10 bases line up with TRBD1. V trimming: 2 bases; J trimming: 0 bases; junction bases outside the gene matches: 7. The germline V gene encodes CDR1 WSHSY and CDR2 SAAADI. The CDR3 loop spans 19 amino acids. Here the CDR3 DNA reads TGCGCCAGCAGTGAGACCCGGGACAGGGGCCACTCTGGGGCCAACGTCCTGACTTTC. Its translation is CASSETRDRGHSGANVLTF.

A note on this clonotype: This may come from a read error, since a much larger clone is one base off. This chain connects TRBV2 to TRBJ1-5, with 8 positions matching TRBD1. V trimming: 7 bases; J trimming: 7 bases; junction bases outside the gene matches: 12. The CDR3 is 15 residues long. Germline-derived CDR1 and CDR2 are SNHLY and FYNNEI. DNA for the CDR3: TGTGCCAGCAAGCGCTCCGGGACAGGTACCCAGCCCCAGCATTTT. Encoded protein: CASKRSGTGTQPQHF.

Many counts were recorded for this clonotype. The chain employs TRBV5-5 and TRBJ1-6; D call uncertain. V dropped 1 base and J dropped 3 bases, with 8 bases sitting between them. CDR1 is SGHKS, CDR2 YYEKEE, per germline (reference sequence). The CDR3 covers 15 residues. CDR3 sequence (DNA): TGTGCCAGCAGCTTGAAGGCAGGCTATAATTCACCCCTCCACTTT. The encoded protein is CASSLKAGYNSPLHF. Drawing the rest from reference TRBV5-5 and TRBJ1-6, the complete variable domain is DAGVTQSPTHLIKTRGQQVTLRCSPISGHKSVSWYQQVLGQGPQFIFQYYEKEERGRGNFPDRFSARQFPNYSSELNVNALLLGDSALYLCASSLKAGYNSPLHFGNGTRLTVT.

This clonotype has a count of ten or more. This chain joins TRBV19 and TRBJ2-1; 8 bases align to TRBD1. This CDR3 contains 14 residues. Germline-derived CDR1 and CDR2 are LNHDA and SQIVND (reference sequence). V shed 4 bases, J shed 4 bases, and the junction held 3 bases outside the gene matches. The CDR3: CASSKTGGYNEQFF. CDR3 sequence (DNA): TGTGCCAGTAGTAAAACAGGGGGTTACAATGAGCAGTTCTTC. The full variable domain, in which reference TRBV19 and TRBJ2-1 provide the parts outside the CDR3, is DGGITQSPKYLFRKEGQNVTLSCEQNLNHDAMYWYRQDPGQGLRLIYYSQIVNDFQKGDIAEGYSVSREKKESFPLTVTSAQKNPTAFYLCASSKTGGYNEQFFGPGTRLTVL.